This T cell receptor (beta chain) was found in a study of T cell responses to AZD1222 COVID-19 vaccine. Findings of the study overall: Donors were mostly white British, more females; clonal diversity possibly underestimated.

On this clone: What it recognizes is unknown.

Trimming took off 3 bases at V and 6 bases at J, with 12 bases between the two ends. CDR1 is KGHSH, CDR2 LQKENI, per germline. The CDR3 is 13 residues long. The method was immunoSEQ multiplex PCR; TCRdb's version includes in-frame clones alone and lacks a portion of them. The sample yields approximately 100,000 clones, about 86% seen once. The chain uses TRBV18 and TRBJ2-7, with D perhaps matching TRBD2 (5 bases). This specimen was peripheral blood, taken on day 0 of AZD1222 vaccination. The TCR sequence derives from an adult in good health. CDR3 sequence reads: CASSPGLASEQYF. CDR3 nucleotide sequence: TGTGCCAGCTCACCCGGGCTAGCCAGCGAGCAGTACTTC.